A single sample gave rise to the 13 T cell receptor beta chains below, sequenced in a study of blood T cell repertoires in COVID-19. The method was immunoSEQ multiplex PCR; TCRdb's version includes in-frame clones alone and lacks a portion of them. The repertoire consists of a few hundred thousand clones, with approximately 89% occurring once and the leading ten covering 1.8%. Sequencing input: peripheral blood. The source is a woman between 25 and 40 years old with COVID-19, enrolled during active disease.

This clone was seen more than once but under ten times. The J gene is TRBJ1-5, the V gene TRBV4-1; D is perhaps TRBD1 (5 bases). The CDR3 extends over 13 amino acids. V lost 0 bases and J lost 9, with 9 bases in between. In germline, CDR1 is MGHRA, CDR2 YSYEKL. Here the CDR3 DNA reads TGCGCCAGCAGCCAAGACACAGGATGGCCCCAGCATTTT. Amino acids: CASSQDTGWPQHF.

The gene calls are TRBV6-1 and TRBJ2-7; 8 bases fit TRBD1. CDR1 is MNHNS and CDR2 is SASEGT in the germline V gene. J gave up 4 bases and V 3 bases, and 5 bases lay outside the gene matches. The CDR3 loop spans 14 amino acids. Written as DNA, the CDR3 is TGTGCCAGCAGTGACAGGGGGCAGAAGTACGAGCAGTACTTC. As protein: CASSDRGQKYEQYF.

Concerning this clone itself: This CDR3 is also generated by other DNA sequences in the sample. The rearrangement links TRBV12-3 or TRBV12-4 to TRBJ1-1, with 7 nucleotides matching TRBD1. V shed 6 bases and J 4 bases; nucleotides not matched to a gene: 5. This CDR3 contains 13 residues. The DNA of the CDR3 is TGTGCCAGCAGCTGGACAGGATCCACTGAAGCTTTCTTT. This gives the protein CASSWTGSTEAFF.

This sequence joins TRBV2 and TRBJ2-5; D not resolved. Germline values: CDR1 SNHLY, CDR2 FYNNEI. The V end lost 7 bases, the J end lost 5 bases, and 20 bases lay between the germline ends. CDR3 length equals 15 residues. This CDR3 reads CASIGMGLPSETQYF. The CDR3 DNA sequence: TGTGCCAGCATAGGAATGGGCCTCCCCTCGGAGACCCAGTACTTC.

The chain links TRBV10-1 to TRBJ2-5; TRBD2 aligns across 11 bases. V shed 6 bases, J shed 1 base, and the junction held 4 bases outside the gene matches. The CDR3 length is 15 residues. Germline V gives CDR1 WNHNN, CDR2 SYGVQD (reference sequence). Here the CDR3 reads CASSTSGGGQETQYF. The DNA for the CDR3 is TGCGCCAGCAGCACTAGCGGGGGAGGCCAAGAGACCCAGTACTTC.

This rearrangement joins TRBV6-5 to TRBJ2-5, with D perhaps matching TRBD2 (6 bases). Trimming removed 2 bases at V and 9 bases at J, with 13 bases between. The V gene's germline CDR1 is MNHEY and CDR2 SVGAGI. The CDR3 totals 13 residues. CDR3 region: CASSYAGPRAQYF. The CDR3 nucleotides are TGTGCCAGCAGTTACGCGGGGCCTCGGGCCCAGTACTTC.

The chain is built from TRBV4-3 and TRBJ1-2, with 8 bases that match TRBD1. This CDR3 is 15 amino acids long. The trim removed 1 base at V and 4 bases at J, leaving 5 bases unmatched. Germline V lookup: CDR1 LGHNA, CDR2 YSLEER. Written as DNA, the CDR3 is TGCGCCAGCAGCCAAGGTTCAGGACAGGGCTATGGCTACACCTTC. It translates to CASSQGSGQGYGYTF.

The chain employs TRBV30 and TRBJ2-5; D possibly corresponds to TRBD2 (6 bases). This CDR3 contains 14 residues. Germline V gives CDR1 GTSNPN, CDR2 SVGIG (reference sequence). Between the trimmed V and J ends, which lost 4 bases and 4 bases, there was a span of 16 bases. The CDR3, as DNA: TGTGCCTGGACCCGAGGTGGAGCGGGAGAGACCCAGTACTTC. It is translated as CAWTRGGAGETQYF.

The chain couples TRBV18 to TRBJ2-3; tentative D call: TRBD1 (5 bases). The CDR3 totals 16 residues. Germline V gives CDR1 KGHSH, CDR2 LQKENI. With 4 bases removed from V and 0 bases from J, the gap between germline ends came to 14 bases. The CDR3 nucleotides read TGTGCCAGCTCACGCCGACAGCTTTCTAGCACAGATACGCAGTATTTT. This encodes CASSRRQLSSTDTQYF.

The chain uses TRBV19 and TRBJ1-2, with 7 bases that match TRBD1. CDR3 length equals 14 residues. Germline V gives CDR1 LNHDA, CDR2 SQIVND (reference sequence). J lost 7 bases, V lost 4 bases, and 9 bases had no gene match. The CDR3 DNA is TGTGCCAGTAGTACGAGGGGGCGCGTACCTGGCTACACCTTC. Protein: CASSTRGRVPGYTF.

The gene calls are TRBV6-1 and TRBJ1-5; D is unclear. The V end was cut by 3 bases, the J end by 9 bases, with 15 bases between. The V gene's germline CDR1 is MNHNS and CDR2 SASEGT. This CDR3 contains 14 residues. For the CDR3, the DNA is TGTGCCAGCAGTGAGGGCGGGGTAGTTTGGCCCCAGCATTTT. It specifies CASSEGGVVWPQHF.

This clone was seen once. The V gene is TRBV3-1 (or the pseudogene TRBV3-2), the J gene TRBJ2-2; TRBD1 might be the D (5 bases). V was shortened by 2 bases and J by 5 bases, with 6 bases between the two germline ends. Germline CDR1 and CDR2: LGHDT and YNNKEL (reference sequence). CDR3 size: 13 residues. The CDR3 sequence: CASSQQGTGELFF. The CDR3 region has the DNA TGTGCCAGCAGCCAACAGGGTACCGGGGAGCTGTTTTTT.

The chain combines TRBV7-9 with TRBJ2-1, with D tentatively TRBD2 (5 bases). Germline assignment: CDR1 SEHNR and CDR2 FQNEAQ (reference sequence). V was pared by 4 bases and J by 1 base, with 14 bases between. This CDR3 is built from 16 residues. CDR3 in amino acids: CASSSQGRGSYNEQFF. In nucleotides, the CDR3 is TGTGCCAGCAGCTCCCAAGGGCGAGGGTCCTACAATGAGCAGTTCTTC.